The 11 T cell receptor beta chains reported below all come from one sample, sequenced in a study of shared clonotypes between healthy human individuals. Sequencing used immunoSEQ multiplex PCR; TCRdb keeps in-frame clones, though not all of them. This sample yields approximately 2.3 million clones, of which roughly 93% are seen a single time; 0.35% to 0.5% belongs to the top ten. The sequencing input was naive CD4+ T cells from PBMCs. Sample subset: CD45RA+ positively selected. The receptors stem from a man younger than 30 in good health. Some clones in this sample may be carry-over from other donors' samples.

The rearrangement uses TRBV7-2 and TRBJ2-6; the D is unclear. Trimming shortened V by 0 bases and J by 5 bases, and 8 bases separated the two germline ends. This CDR3 has 15 amino acids. Germline V lookup: CDR1 SGHTA, CDR2 FQGNSA. CDR3 nucleotides: TGTGCCAGCAGCTTAGCCGTAACTTGGGCCAACGTCCTGACTTTC. This encodes CASSLAVTWANVLTF.

The chain combines TRBV25-1 with TRBJ2-1, with TRBD2 as a possible D gene (5 bases). This CDR3 has 15 residues. Germline assignment: CDR1 MGHDK and CDR2 SYGVNS. The ends were cut back, 2 bases at V and 6 bases at J, with 14 bases in the middle. The CDR3 loop reads CASSEPAIRGNEQFF. The CDR3 DNA reads as TGTGCCAGCAGTGAACCGGCCATTCGGGGCAATGAGCAGTTCTTC.

The chain joins TRBV29-1 to TRBJ2-2; D is uncertain. Germline V gene lookup returns CDR1 SQVTM and CDR2 ANQGSEA. Between the trimmed V and J ends, which lost 4 bases and 4 bases, there was a span of 13 bases. The CDR3 is 14 residues long. CDR3 sequence: CSVGVGSGTGELFF. The CDR3 coding sequence is TGCAGCGTTGGGGTGGGTTCGGGCACCGGGGAGCTGTTTTTT.

The V gene is TRBV18, the J gene TRBJ2-6; the D is unclear. This CDR3 region has 17 residues. Trimming removed 3 bases from V and 4 bases from J, with 16 bases in between. The V gene's germline CDR1 is KGHSH and CDR2 LQKENI. Written as DNA, the CDR3 is TGTGCCAGCTCACCCCTCTCGGCTCGGGCCGGGGCCAACGTCCTGACTTTC. Its translation: CASSPLSARAGANVLTF.

The V and J genes are TRBV10-3 and TRBJ2-7; D may be TRBD2 (5 bases). There are 13 residues in the CDR3. V gave up 6 bases and J gave up 5 bases, with 14 bases separating them. Germline loops: CDR1 ENHRY, CDR2 SYGVKD. The CDR3 DNA is TGTGCCATCAGAGACTATATTATCCACGAGCAGTACTTC. This sequence encodes CAIRDYIIHEQYF.

In regard to this clone: Other DNA sequences of this sample code for an identical CDR3. CDR3 DNA sequence: TGTGCCAGCTCACCAAGACAGGAGAACACTGAAGCTTTCTTT. Its translation is CASSPRQENTEAFF. The genes are TRBV18 and TRBJ1-1, with D tentatively TRBD1 (6 bases). CDR1 and CDR2 (germline): KGHSH, LQKENI. The CDR3 sequence is 14 residues long. The ends were cut back, 2 bases at V and 1 base at J, with 8 bases in the middle.

This sequence joins TRBV2 and TRBJ1-3; 7 bases fit TRBD1. The germline CDR1 and CDR2 sequences are SNHLY and FYNNEI. The CDR3 extends over 14 amino acids. J lost 2 bases, V lost 6 bases, and 4 bases had no gene match. CDR3: CASRTGTAGNTIYF. The CDR3 DNA reads as TGTGCCAGCAGGACCGGGACAGCTGGAAACACCATATATTTT.

In nucleotides, the CDR3 is TGTGCCAGCAGCTTAGCAGGCATCGGGACGGGGACCCAGTACTTC. The encoded protein is CASSLAGIGTGTQYF. The chain is built from TRBV7-2 and TRBJ2-5; D possibly uses TRBD1 or TRBD2 (5 bases each). Deletions cut 0 bases from V and 7 bases from J, with 15 bases between. The germline V gene encodes CDR1 SGHTA and CDR2 FQGNSA. The CDR3 contains 15 residues.

The V call is TRBV28, the J call TRBJ1-5; weak D call: TRBD1 (6 bases). Germline-derived CDR1 and CDR2 are MDHEN and SYDVKM. The CDR3 is 15 residues long. The ends were cut back, 5 bases at V and 6 bases at J, with 17 bases in the middle. The CDR3 loop is CASSPSGGAAQPQHF. CDR3 bases: TGTGCCAGCAGTCCGAGCGGGGGGGCAGCTCAGCCCCAGCATTTT.

The chain is built from TRBV5-1 and TRBJ2-1, with D perhaps assigned TRBD1 or TRBD2 (5 bases each). Trimming took 0 bases from V and 4 from J, leaving 14 bases between them. In germline, CDR1 is SGHRS, CDR2 YFSETQ. CDR3 size: 16 residues. The DNA of the CDR3 is TGCGCCAGCAGCTTGGCGTGGGGGAAAGAATACAATGAGCAGTTCTTC. It yields the protein CASSLAWGKEYNEQFF.

The chain links TRBV11-2 to TRBJ1-2, with D tentatively TRBD1 (6 bases). From germline, CDR1 is SGHAT and CDR2 FQNNGV. CDR3 length: 14 amino acids. V was cut by 5 bases and J by 2 bases, with 12 bases left in between. The DNA of the CDR3 is TGTGCCAGCAGCACCACCAGGGGCAACTATGGCTACACCTTC. Protein: CASSTTRGNYGYTF.